These 20 T cell receptor beta chains originate from one sample sequenced in a study of blood T cell repertoires in COVID-19. Here immunoSEQ multiplex PCR was the method, and the copy in TCRdb shows in-frame clones only, minus some. This sample has a few hundred thousand clones, with 85% found just once. Sequenced material: PBMCs or T cells enriched from blood (not recorded which). The receptors derive from a woman in her forties or fifties who had recovered from COVID-19.

The genes are TRBV27 and TRBJ2-1; perhaps TRBD1 as D (6 bases). The CDR3 contains 13 residues. V lost 5 bases and J 9 bases, leaving 14 bases between the germline ends. CDR1 MNHEY and CDR2 SMNVEV come from the germline V gene (reference sequence). DNA of the CDR3: TGTGCCAGCAGTCAAGGGGGAGTTTCTGAGCAGTTCTTC. Amino acid sequence: CASSQGGVSEQFF.

A single count supports this clone. This chain links TRBV11-2 with TRBJ1-1; D is undetermined. Germline V lookup: CDR1 SGHAT, CDR2 FQNNGV. Trimming left V 5 bases short and J 1 base short, with 8 bases between. The CDR3 sequence is 13 residues long. The CDR3 is CASSTTRNTEAFF. The CDR3 DNA sequence: TGTGCCAGCAGCACGACAAGGAACACTGAAGCTTTCTTT.

V gene TRBV9 combines with J gene TRBJ2-7; D remains unclear. This CDR3 has 14 amino acids. The germline V gene encodes CDR1 SGDLS and CDR2 YYNGEE. The V end was cut by 3 bases, the J end by 6 bases, with 16 bases between. The CDR3 loop reads CASSADWPALEQYF. Written as DNA, the CDR3 is TGTGCCAGCAGCGCCGACTGGCCAGCGCTCGAGCAGTACTTC.

As regards this clone: The germline gene is not matched at one end of the junction; a read error may be the cause. The chain carries TRBV5-1 and TRBJ1-5, with D perhaps matching TRBD1 (5 bases). The germline V gene encodes CDR1 SGHRS and CDR2 YFSETQ. This CDR3 is built from 14 residues. CDR3 in amino acids: CARSGGGSNQPQHF. The CDR3 nucleotides read TGCGCCCGCAGCGGGGGGGGATCCAATCAGCCCCAGCATTTT. Looking up the rest from reference TRBV5-1 and TRBJ1-5 gives the full variable domain: KAGVTQTPRYLIKTRGQQVTLSCSPISGHRSVSWYQQTPGQGLQFLFEYFSETQRNKGNFPGRFSGRQFSNSRSEMNVSTLELGDSALYLCARSGGGSNQPQHFGDGTRLSIL.

The gene calls are TRBV27 and TRBJ2-3; D gene unclear. The germline V and J ends were trimmed by 0 bases and 2 bases, with 9 bases remaining between them. Germline-derived CDR1 and CDR2 are MNHEY and SMNVEV (reference sequence). This CDR3 has 15 residues. The CDR3 sequence is CASSLSYGATDTQYF. CDR3 coding DNA: TGTGCCAGCAGTTTATCCTACGGAGCCACAGATACGCAGTATTTT.

This clone was counted once. The V gene is TRBV7-2, the J gene TRBJ2-2, with TRBD2 as a possible D gene (5 bases). CDR3 length equals 14 residues. Germline CDR1 reads SGHTA; CDR2 reads FQGNSA. V was shortened by 3 bases and J by 4 bases, with 9 bases between the two germline ends. The DNA of the CDR3 is TGTGCCAGCAGCTTCCGGAGGCCCACCGGGGAGCTGTTTTTT. It yields the protein CASSFRRPTGELFF.

V and J are TRBV7-7 and TRBJ2-2; TRBD1 matches at 7 bases. Trimming at V came to 1 base and at J to 0 bases, leaving 2 bases not matched to a gene. The CDR3 consists of 16 residues. Germline V gives CDR1 SSHAT, CDR2 FNYEAQ (reference sequence). CDR3 nucleotides: TGTGCCAGCAGCTTAGTCGGGACAGCGAACACCGGGGAGCTGTTTTTT. Amino acids: CASSLVGTANTGELFF.

The chain couples TRBV3-1 (or the pseudogene TRBV3-2) to TRBJ2-3; 8 positions match TRBD1. The V gene end was trimmed by 0 bases and the J gene end by 5 bases; junction bases not matched to a gene: 10. This CDR3 is 17 amino acids long. Germline V lookup: CDR1 LGHDT, CDR2 YNNKEL (reference sequence). CDR3 DNA: TGTGCCAGCAGCCAAGAGGGGACAGGTTTTTCAGGAGATACGCAGTATTTT. Protein: CASSQEGTGFSGDTQYF.

This chain links TRBV4-3 with TRBJ2-1; 9 nucleotides line up with TRBD2. This CDR3 region has 15 residues. J lost 3 bases, V lost 4 bases, and 4 bases had no gene match. Germline lookup yields CDR1 LGHNA and CDR2 YSLEER. DNA for the CDR3: TGCGCCAGCAGCCGGCAGACTAGCGGCTACAATGAGCAGTTCTTC. Translated: CASSRQTSGYNEQFF.

The chain employs TRBV2 and TRBJ1-5; TRBD1 matches 8 bases. CDR3 length equals 15 residues. The ends lost 5 bases at V and 0 bases at J; junction bases unmatched: 3. Germline lookup yields CDR1 SNHLY and CDR2 FYNNEI. The CDR3 sequence: CASSRQGHSNQPQHF. The CDR3 DNA follows: TGTGCCAGCAGTCGACAGGGGCATAGCAATCAGCCCCAGCATTTT.

The chain carries TRBV7-2 and TRBJ2-2; 9 bases line up with TRBD2. J was trimmed by 6 bases and V by 5 bases; bases with no gene match: 10. Germline V gene data show CDR1 as SGHTA and CDR2 as FQGNSA. This CDR3 comprises 16 residues. The DNA of the CDR3 is TGTGCCAGCAGCCCGCGACTAGCGGTTAGGGCCGGGGAGCTGTTTTTT. Protein: CASSPRLAVRAGELFF. Full variable domain (rest looked up from reference TRBV7-2 and TRBJ2-2): GAGVSQSPSNKVTEKGKDVELRCDPISGHTALYWYRQSLGQGLEFLIYFQGNSAPDKSGLPSDRFSAERTGGSVSTLTIQRTQQEDSAVYLCASSPRLAVRAGELFFGEGSRLTVL.

The rearrangement uses TRBV7-8 and TRBJ1-2; TRBD1 is a possible D gene (6 bases). V was shortened by 7 bases and J by 5 bases, with 17 bases between the two germline ends. This CDR3 contains 14 residues. CDR1 SGHVS and CDR2 FQNEAQ come from the germline V gene. The CDR3 region is CASTTGGRGYGYTF. The CDR3 nucleotides are TGTGCCAGCACCACCGGGGGGCGCGGATATGGCTACACCTTC.

The chain employs TRBV25-1 and TRBJ1-2; D uncertain. CDR1 MGHDK and CDR2 SYGVNS come from the germline V gene. Trimming stripped 4 bases from V and 4 bases from J, with 13 bases between. CDR3 length: 14 amino acids. DNA of the CDR3: TGTGCCAGCAGTGGGGTGGAGCTATTCTATGGCTACACCTTC. Translated: CASSGVELFYGYTF.

The V call is TRBV7-8, the J call TRBJ2-7, with TRBD2 matching over 11 bases. The V and J ends lost 6 bases and 3 bases, in that order; junction bases with no gene match: 10. CDR3 length equals 16 residues. Germline loops: CDR1 SGHVS, CDR2 FQNEAQ. The CDR3 reads CASRKLAGVVFYEQYF. CDR3 DNA: TGTGCCAGCAGAAAACTAGCGGGAGTGGTCTTCTACGAGCAGTACTTC.

V gene TRBV24-1 combines with J gene TRBJ1-1; maybe TRBD1 (6 bases). Trimming removed 3 bases from V and 2 bases from J, with 9 bases in between. Germline CDR1 and CDR2: KGHDR and SFDVKD. The CDR3 is 14 amino acids. The CDR3 DNA reads TGTGCCACCAGTGATGGGACACTCAACACTGAAGCTTTCTTT. The encoded protein is CATSDGTLNTEAFF.

The chain couples TRBV2 to TRBJ1-4, with D perhaps TRBD1 (5 bases). The CDR3 has 18 amino acids. CDR1 and CDR2 (germline): SNHLY, FYNNEI. V dropped 3 bases and J dropped 0 bases, with 17 bases sitting between them. DNA of the CDR3: TGTGCCAGCAGTGAGACGAGTCGACAGATTGCAACTAATGAAAAACTGTTTTTT. It codes for CASSETSRQIATNEKLFF.

This clone appeared once. This rearrangement joins TRBV19 to TRBJ1-5; D is ambiguous. Germline loops: CDR1 LNHDA, CDR2 SQIVND (reference sequence). This CDR3 is built from 18 residues. With 1 base removed from V and 0 bases from J, the gap between germline ends came to 16 bases. The CDR3 DNA is TGTGCCAGTAGTATAGGGGCGGGTACGGTGTATAGCAATCAGCCCCAGCATTTT. Its protein product is CASSIGAGTVYSNQPQHF.

This chain uses TRBV10-3 with TRBJ2-1; 11 bases agree with TRBD2. The J segment lost 5 bases and the V segment lost 5 bases, leaving 8 bases of the junction unmatched. Germline assignment: CDR1 ENHRY and CDR2 SYGVKD. CDR3 length: 16 amino acids. CDR3 DNA: TGTGCCATCAGTCTAAATAGCGGGAGGGCCCACAATGAGCAGTTCTTC. This codes for CAISLNSGRAHNEQFF.

This clone has more than one count but fewer than ten. V and J are TRBV7-9 and TRBJ1-1; D is uncertain. Germline values: CDR1 SEHNR, CDR2 FQNEAQ (reference sequence). The CDR3 consists of 12 residues. V lost 6 bases and J 0 bases, leaving 5 bases between the germline ends. The CDR3 loop reads CASRIMNTEAFF. The CDR3 coding sequence is TGTGCCAGCAGAATCATGAACACTGAAGCTTTCTTT. The complete variable domain, with remaining parts taken from reference TRBV7-9 and TRBJ1-1, reads DTGVSQNPRHKITKRGQNVTFRCDPISEHNRLYWYRQTLGQGPEFLTYFQNEAQLEKSRLLSDRFSAERPKGSFSTLEIQRTEQGDSAMYLCASRIMNTEAFFGQGTRLTVV.

This clone was observed a few times. The V call is TRBV5-1, the J call TRBJ1-4; the match to TRBD1 covers 9 bases. With V trimmed by 1 base and J by 7 bases, 5 bases remained unmatched. The CDR3 runs to 15 residues. CDR1 SGHRS and CDR2 YFSETQ come from the germline V gene. The CDR3 here is CASSLSGTGLEKLFF. CDR3 coding DNA: TGCGCCAGCAGCTTGAGTGGGACAGGGCTTGAAAAACTGTTTTTT.